Listed below are T cell receptor beta chains from one sample, sequenced in a study of T cell responses to AZD1222 COVID-19 vaccine. TCRdb's copy holds only in-frame clones and misses some; the assay was immunoSEQ multiplex PCR. The data contain roughly 120,000 clones, about 90% of them singletons. Sample: peripheral blood, taken on day 0 of AZD1222 vaccination. The receptors originated from an adult in good health. The CDR3 runs from the conserved cysteine through the conserved F or W. Each record gives: J gene, D gene, clone size, V gene, CDR3 protein, CDR3 DNA. The D gene is left open where the match is weak. Not every row has a clone size; where given, it reads once, few, many or a size class.

j_gene: TRBJ2-1; d_gene: TRBD2; abundance: NA; v_gene: TRBV7-3; CDR3aa: CASSDTLAGGNEQFF; CDR3nt: TGTGCCAGCAGCGACACCCTAGCGGGAGGCAATGAGCAGTTCTTC
j_gene: TRBJ2-5; d_gene: NA; abundance: NA; v_gene: TRBV2; CDR3aa: CASSGNGLLGETQYF; CDR3nt: TGTGCCAGCAGCGGAAATGGCCTTCTCGGAGAGACCCAGTACTTC
j_gene: TRBJ1-1; d_gene: TRBD1; abundance: NA; v_gene: TRBV2; CDR3aa: CASREGQGSTEAFF; CDR3nt: TGTGCCAGCAGGGAAGGACAGGGCAGTACTGAAGCTTTCTTT
j_gene: TRBJ1-3; d_gene: NA; abundance: once; v_gene: TRBV9; CDR3aa: CASSVDGGNTIYF; CDR3nt: TGTGCCAGCAGCGTAGATGGGGGTAACACCATATATTTT
j_gene: TRBJ2-5; d_gene: TRBD2; abundance: NA; v_gene: TRBV11-3; CDR3aa: CASSPRTSGSQAETQYF; CDR3nt: TGTGCCAGCAGCCCAAGGACTAGCGGGAGCCAGGCAGAGACCCAGTACTTC
j_gene: TRBJ1-1; d_gene: NA; abundance: NA; v_gene: TRBV7-2; CDR3aa: CASSPRFGGLTEAFF; CDR3nt: TGTGCCAGCAGCCCCCGCTTTGGCGGCCTCACTGAAGCTTTCTTT
j_gene: TRBJ1-5; d_gene: TRBD1; abundance: once; v_gene: TRBV29-1; CDR3aa: CSVGIQGSSQPQHF; CDR3nt: TGCAGCGTTGGAATACAGGGGTCAAGTCAGCCCCAGCATTTT
j_gene: TRBJ2-1; d_gene: TRBD2; abundance: NA; v_gene: TRBV27; CDR3aa: CASSPGTSGANEQFF; CDR3nt: TGTGCCAGCAGTCCCGGGACTAGCGGGGCCAATGAGCAGTTCTTC
j_gene: TRBJ2-7; d_gene: NA; abundance: NA; v_gene: TRBV6-2/TRBV6-3; CDR3aa: CASSYFQGRGEQYF; CDR3nt: TGTGCCAGCAGTTACTTCCAGGGTCGGGGGGAGCAGTACTTC
j_gene: TRBJ1-2; d_gene: NA; abundance: once; v_gene: TRBV30; CDR3aa: CAWSVRAGEMSNYGYTF; CDR3nt: TGTGCCTGGAGTGTAAGGGCAGGGGAAATGTCGAACTATGGCTACACCTTC
j_gene: TRBJ1-1; d_gene: TRBD1; abundance: NA; v_gene: TRBV2; CDR3aa: CASTLGTGLMNTEAFF; CDR3nt: TGTGCCAGCACCCTGGGGACAGGACTTATGAACACTGAAGCTTTCTTT
j_gene: TRBJ1-5; d_gene: NA; abundance: NA; v_gene: TRBV2; CDR3aa: CASSDEAGPQHF; CDR3nt: TGTGCCAGCAGTGATGAGGCAGGGCCCCAGCATTTT
j_gene: TRBJ1-1; d_gene: NA; abundance: NA; v_gene: TRBV3-1/TRBV3-2; CDR3aa: CASSQDALIAEAFF; CDR3nt: TGTGCCAGCAGCCAAGATGCATTAATAGCTGAAGCTTTCTTT
j_gene: TRBJ1-1; d_gene: NA; abundance: NA; v_gene: TRBV6-5; CDR3aa: CASATGRGTEAFF; CDR3nt: TGTGCCTCCGCCACGGGGAGGGGCACTGAAGCTTTCTTT
j_gene: TRBJ1-2; d_gene: NA; abundance: NA; v_gene: TRBV7-8; CDR3aa: CASSIMSPGGYTF; CDR3nt: TGTGCCAGCAGTATAATGAGCCCCGGTGGCTACACCTTC
j_gene: TRBJ2-1; d_gene: NA; abundance: NA; v_gene: TRBV12-5; CDR3aa: CASGLSRSSYNEQFF; CDR3nt: TGTGCTAGTGGTTTGAGCAGGAGCTCCTACAATGAGCAGTTCTTC
j_gene: TRBJ2-6; d_gene: NA; abundance: NA; v_gene: TRBV27; CDR3aa: CASSEQGLAGANVLTF; CDR3nt: TGTGCCAGCAGTGAACAGGGTCTAGCGGGGGCCAACGTCCTGACTTTC
j_gene: TRBJ2-3; d_gene: TRBD2; abundance: NA; v_gene: TRBV5-1; CDR3aa: CASSPGLAGSTDTQYF; CDR3nt: TGCGCCAGCAGCCCCGGACTAGCGGGGAGCACAGATACGCAGTATTTT
j_gene: TRBJ2-5; d_gene: TRBD1; abundance: NA; v_gene: TRBV7-7; CDR3aa: CASSTRTGAWETQYF; CDR3nt: TGTGCCAGCAGCACTCGGACAGGAGCTTGGGAGACCCAGTACTTC
j_gene: TRBJ2-6; d_gene: NA; abundance: NA; v_gene: TRBV18; CDR3aa: CASSQRQVSGANVLTF; CDR3nt: TGTGCCAGCTCTCAGAGACAAGTCTCTGGGGCCAACGTCCTGACTTTC
j_gene: TRBJ1-5; d_gene: NA; abundance: NA; v_gene: TRBV10-1; CDR3aa: CASFPQLQGKIQPQHF; CDR3nt: TGCGCCAGCTTCCCACAGCTCCAGGGTAAGATTCAGCCCCAGCATTTT
j_gene: TRBJ2-7; d_gene: NA; abundance: NA; v_gene: TRBV2; CDR3aa: CASSQEGSSYEQYF; CDR3nt: TGTGCCAGCAGCCAGGAGGGGAGCTCCTACGAGCAGTACTTC
j_gene: TRBJ1-1; d_gene: TRBD1; abundance: NA; v_gene: TRBV15; CDR3aa: CATSRLTGSEAFF; CDR3nt: TGTGCCACCAGCAGATTGACAGGGTCTGAAGCTTTCTTT
j_gene: TRBJ2-2; d_gene: NA; abundance: NA; v_gene: TRBV7-6; CDR3aa: CASRKAGEMNTGELFF; CDR3nt: TGTGCCAGCCGAAAAGCCGGGGAAATGAACACCGGGGAGCTGTTTTTT
j_gene: TRBJ1-4; d_gene: NA; abundance: NA; v_gene: TRBV11-1; CDR3aa: CASSSGVDSPFF; CDR3nt: TGTGCCAGCAGCTCAGGAGTGGACTCCCCGTTTTTT
j_gene: TRBJ1-4; d_gene: NA; abundance: NA; v_gene: TRBV15; CDR3aa: CATSRDRGEKLFF; CDR3nt: TGTGCCACCAGCAGAGATAGGGGTGAAAAACTGTTTTTT
j_gene: TRBJ1-5; d_gene: NA; abundance: NA; v_gene: TRBV4-1; CDR3aa: CASSKQGREQPQHF; CDR3nt: TGCGCCAGCAGCAAACAGGGAAGAGAGCAGCCCCAGCATTTT
j_gene: TRBJ1-1; d_gene: TRBD1; abundance: NA; v_gene: TRBV4-2; CDR3aa: CASSQFGTGLNTEAFF; CDR3nt: TGTGCCAGCAGCCAATTCGGGACAGGGCTCAACACTGAAGCTTTCTTT
j_gene: TRBJ2-2; d_gene: NA; abundance: NA; v_gene: TRBV7-2; CDR3aa: CASSLDSPGAGELFF; CDR3nt: TGTGCCAGCAGCTTAGACAGCCCCGGGGCCGGGGAGCTGTTTTTT
j_gene: TRBJ1-1; d_gene: NA; abundance: NA; v_gene: TRBV6-5; CDR3aa: CASQRNTEAFF; CDR3nt: TGTGCCAGCCAAAGGAACACTGAAGCTTTCTTT
j_gene: TRBJ2-3; d_gene: TRBD2; abundance: NA; v_gene: TRBV7-3; CDR3aa: CASSLTGLADTQYF; CDR3nt: TGTGCCAGCAGCTTAACAGGACTAGCAGATACGCAGTATTTT
j_gene: TRBJ2-1; d_gene: NA; abundance: NA; v_gene: TRBV6-1; CDR3aa: CASSEVGYEQFF; CDR3nt: TGTGCCAGCAGTGAGGTGGGATATGAGCAGTTCTTC
j_gene: TRBJ2-2; d_gene: NA; abundance: NA; v_gene: TRBV18; CDR3aa: CASSLPSVAGELFF; CDR3nt: TGTGCCAGCTCACTTCCCTCGGTGGCCGGGGAGCTGTTTTTT
j_gene: TRBJ1-1; d_gene: TRBD1; abundance: NA; v_gene: TRBV4-2; CDR3aa: CASSQDRGTGGFTEAFF; CDR3nt: TGTGCCAGCAGCCAAGATCGGGGGACAGGGGGCTTCACTGAAGCTTTCTTT
j_gene: TRBJ1-1; d_gene: TRBD1; abundance: NA; v_gene: TRBV16; CDR3aa: CASSHWDRNTEAFF; CDR3nt: TGTGCCAGCAGCCACTGGGACAGGAACACTGAAGCTTTCTTT
j_gene: TRBJ2-3; d_gene: TRBD2; abundance: NA; v_gene: TRBV7-3; CDR3aa: CASSLAGGSTDTQYF; CDR3nt: TGTGCCAGCAGCTTAGCGGGAGGATCGACAGATACGCAGTATTTT